The 7 T cell receptor beta chains below were found in one sample sequenced in a study of OX40 agonist ivuxolimab in advanced cancers. Sequencing was performed with immunoSEQ multiplex PCR; in TCRdb, only in-frame clones are kept and a portion is missing. In the table there are around 50,000 clones, roughly nine tenths of which are singletons. The sample here was CD4+ or CD8+ T cells sorted from blood, taken in a trial of the OX40 agonist ivuxolimab. The source of these receptors is an adult with an advanced solid tumor such as melanoma, head and neck, liver or kidney cancer.

The chain uses TRBV7-2 and TRBJ1-4, with D possibly being TRBD1 (5 bases). The germline V gene has CDR1 SGHTA and CDR2 FQGNSA. The CDR3 is made up of 16 amino acids. Deletions cut 4 bases from V and 1 base from J, with 13 bases between. The CDR3 sequence: CASSSQGTGTNEKLFF. The CDR3 DNA follows: TGTGCCAGCAGCTCTCAAGGGACGGGAACTAATGAAAAACTGTTTTTT.

The CDR3 protein is CASSWQDYGYTF. The CDR3 region has the DNA TGTGCCAGCAGTTGGCAAGACTATGGCTACACCTTC. The gene calls are TRBV28 and TRBJ1-2, with no clear D. The V end was cut by 4 bases, the J end by 3 bases, with 6 bases between. The CDR3 is 12 amino acids. Germline loops: CDR1 MDHEN, CDR2 SYDVKM.

The chain joins TRBV10-1 to TRBJ1-2; tentative D call: TRBD1 (5 bases). The CDR3 consists of 13 residues. Between the trimmed V and J ends, which lost 8 bases and 4 bases, there was a span of 14 bases. Germline values: CDR1 WNHNN, CDR2 SYGVQD (reference sequence). The CDR3 nucleotides are TGCGCCAGCGGTCCCGGGACGGTCTATGGCTACACCTTC. As protein: CASGPGTVYGYTF.

V is TRBV5-1 and J is TRBJ2-4, with TRBD1 matching over 8 bases. Germline CDR1 SGHRS, CDR2 YFSETQ. The CDR3 loop spans 14 amino acids. Trimming cost V 5 bases and J 7 bases; bases outside gene matches: 8. The CDR3: CASSPGQGGNIQYF. Written as DNA, the CDR3 is TGCGCCAGCAGTCCTGGACAGGGCGGTAACATTCAGTACTTC. Based on the CDR3 plus reference TRBV5-1 and TRBJ2-4, the full variable domain is KAGVTQTPRYLIKTRGQQVTLSCSPISGHRSVSWYQQTPGQGLQFLFEYFSETQRNKGNFPGRFSGRQFSNSRSEMNVSTLELGDSALYLCASSPGQGGNIQYFGAGTRLSVL.

This chain connects TRBV2 to TRBJ2-5; a possible D gene is TRBD1 (5 bases). The V gene lost 1 base and the J gene lost 0 bases, with 9 bases spanning the gap. Germline V gives CDR1 SNHLY, CDR2 FYNNEI. The CDR3 length is 15 residues. CDR3 in DNA: TGTGCCAGCAGTGAAGACAGGCAGTACCAAGAGACCCAGTACTTC. Its translation is CASSEDRQYQETQYF.

The V call is TRBV7-9, the J call TRBJ2-7, with D perhaps assigned TRBD1 or TRBD2 (5 bases each). Trimming removed 7 bases from V and 2 bases from J, with 15 bases in between. The CDR3 has 14 residues. Germline-derived CDR1 and CDR2 are SEHNR and FQNEAQ (reference sequence). The CDR3 reads CASTSWDATYEQYF. CDR3 in DNA: TGTGCCAGCACGTCCTGGGACGCCACCTACGAGCAGTACTTC.

This chain uses TRBV28 with TRBJ1-6; D is possibly TRBD1 (5 bases). V was pared by 3 bases and J by 8 bases, with 14 bases between. This CDR3 has 15 amino acids. Germline loops: CDR1 MDHEN, CDR2 SYDVKM. CDR3 loop: CASSLAGRGDSPLHF. In nucleotides, the CDR3 is TGTGCCAGCAGTTTGGCGGGACGTGGGGATTCACCCCTCCACTTT.